Listed below are T cell receptor beta chains from one sample, sequenced in a study of blood T cells in healthy people across ages. MiXCR, run by TCRdb on the 5' RACE reads, gives a single entry per CDR3 protein. The data show over a million distinct CDR3 sequences, with around 59% seen just once and under 8.5% held by the top ten. Sequencing was done on a sample of blood. These receptor sequences come from a man in his late teens or twenties in good health. Both conserved end residues are part of each CDR3. The D gene is left open where the match is weak. The listing skips clone size in some rows; elsewhere it reads once, few, many or a size class.

>.|TRBJ2-1|TRBV6-6|few
CASIMRNEQFF
TGTGCCAGCATCATGAGGAATGAGCAGTTCTTC
>.|TRBJ1-2|TRBV20-1|.
CSASELRGAEGYTF
TGCAGTGCTAGCGAGCTGAGGGGGGCGGAGGGCTACACCTTC
>TRBD2|TRBJ2-7|TRBV4-2|.
CASSQELAGGLYNEQYF
TGTGCCAGCAGCCAAGAACTAGCGGGAGGCTTGTACAATGAGCAGTACTTC
>TRBD1|TRBJ2-2|TRBV27|.
CASSPYFWDSNTGELFF
TGTGCCAGCAGTCCCTATTTCTGGGACAGTAACACCGGGGAGCTGTTTTTT
>TRBD2|TRBJ2-1|TRBV27|.
CASSSQQGTSGRLYEQFF
TGTGCCAGCAGTTCTCAGCAGGGGACTAGCGGGAGATTATATGAGCAGTTCTTC
>.|TRBJ1-5|TRBV20-1|.
CSAREDGQADSNQPQHF
TGCAGTGCTAGAGAGGATGGTCAGGCAGATAGCAATCAGCCCCAGCATTTT
>TRBD2|TRBJ2-1|TRBV29-1|.
CSVKTGRREVYEQFF
TGCAGCGTCAAAACCGGACGGCGGGAGGTGTATGAGCAGTTCTTC
>.|TRBJ2-6|TRBV12-3/TRBV12-4|few
CASSPAGVRDVLTF
TGTGCCAGCAGCCCGGCAGGCGTACGCGACGTCCTGACTTTC
>.|TRBJ2-7|TRBV3-1|.
CASSLFHRDYEQYF
TGTGCCAGCAGTCTCTTCCACCGCGACTACGAGCAGTACTTC
>.|TRBJ2-1|TRBV12-3/TRBV12-4|.
CASSFGPLDSEQFF
TGTGCCAGCAGTTTCGGACCCTTGGACAGTGAGCAGTTCTTC
>.|TRBJ2-1|TRBV7-9|.
CASSLAGYGNEQFF
TGTGCCAGCAGCTTAGCAGGGTATGGTAATGAGCAGTTCTTC
>.|TRBJ1-2|TRBV5-1|.
CASSLVEANGYTF
TGCGCCAGCAGCTTGGTAGAGGCCAATGGCTACACCTTC
>.|TRBJ1-2|TRBV11-2|.
CASSLRTDSNYGYTF
TGTGCCAGCAGCCTCCGGACTGATTCTAACTATGGCTACACCTTC
>TRBD1|TRBJ2-7|TRBV12-3/TRBV12-4|once
CASRRTGVIPYEQYF
TGTGCCAGCAGACGGACAGGGGTGATCCCCTACGAGCAGTACTTC
>TRBD1|TRBJ1-6|TRBV12-3/TRBV12-4|few
CASSRTGSPLHF
TGTGCCAGCAGTAGGACAGGATCACCCCTCCACTTT
>TRBD1|TRBJ2-5|TRBV7-6|.
CASSLKRGPLRETQYF
TGTGCCAGCAGCTTAAAGAGGGGGCCCCTCAGGGAGACCCAGTACTTC
>TRBD1|TRBJ2-5|TRBV24-1|few
CATSDRTGQETQYF
TGTGCCACCAGTGACCGGACAGGACAAGAGACCCAGTACTTC
>TRBD1|TRBJ1-1|TRBV29-1|.
CSAGTGLGAFF
TGCAGCGCCGGGACAGGGCTAGGAGCTTTCTTT
>.|TRBJ2-1|TRBV29-1|few
CSCSGDRVYNEQFF
TGCAGCTGTTCGGGAGACAGGGTCTACAATGAGCAGTTCTTC
>.|TRBJ1-6|TRBV20-1|.
CSAPRLQGRGSPLHF
TGCAGTGCTCCAAGATTACAGGGCCGAGGCTCACCCCTCCACTTT
>.|TRBJ2-7|TRBV20-1|few
CSAGGPYEQYF
TGCAGTGCTGGGGGCCCCTACGAGCAGTACTTC
>.|TRBJ2-7|TRBV7-2|.
CASSLVASGLGSYEQYF
TGTGCCAGCAGCTTAGTTGCTTCGGGCCTTGGCTCCTACGAGCAGTACTTC
>.|TRBJ1-1|TRBV6-5|many
CASSYSSRAVVNTEAFF
TGTGCCAGCAGTTACTCGAGCCGGGCGGTGGTGAACACTGAAGCTTTCTTT
>.|TRBJ2-7|TRBV6-1|.
CASSESKYEQYF
TGTGCCAGCAGTGAATCGAAGTACGAGCAGTACTTC
>TRBD1|TRBJ1-1|TRBV29-1|.
CSVQRGRDTEAFF
TGCAGCGTCCAGAGGGGGCGCGACACTGAAGCTTTCTTT
>TRBD1|TRBJ2-5|TRBV5-1|.
CASSLGTGVQETQYF
TGTGCCAGCAGTTTAGGGACAGGGGTCCAAGAGACCCAGTACTTC
>.|TRBJ2-1|TRBV29-1|few
CSVGYSDPNNEQFF
TGCAGCGTCGGGTATTCGGACCCCAACAATGAGCAGTTCTTC
>.|TRBJ1-6|TRBV2|.
CASSHINSPLHF
TGTGCCAGCAGTCATATCAATTCACCCCTCCACTTT
>.|TRBJ2-7|TRBV4-1|few
CASSQERTDISELTYEQYF
TGCGCCAGCAGCCAAGAGCGGACCGATATTTCTGAGCTCACCTACGAGCAGTACTTC
>.|TRBJ2-5|TRBV4-3|.
CASSQYRVGHQETQYF
TGCGCCAGCAGCCAATACAGGGTCGGCCACCAAGAGACCCAGTACTTC
>TRBD1|TRBJ1-2|TRBV25-1|few
CASSEYGDRGSLLGYTF
TGTGCCAGCAGTGAATACGGCGACAGGGGGTCCCTCCTTGGCTACACCTTC
>.|TRBJ1-2|TRBV12-3/TRBV12-4|.
CASSLGAGYTF
TGTGCCAGCAGTTTGGGGGCTGGCTACACCTTC
>.|TRBJ1-2|TRBV11-2|.
CASSTLRGLRLNYGYTF
TGTGCCAGCAGCACCCTACGGGGACTGAGACTTAACTATGGCTACACCTTC
>.|TRBJ2-3|TRBV9|.
CASSVGLRASDTQYF
TGTGCCAGCAGCGTTGGGTTAAGGGCCAGCGATACGCAGTATTTT
>TRBD2|TRBJ2-1|TRBV24-1|few
CATSEVIPGLAGAYNEQFF
TGTGCCACCAGTGAAGTAATCCCGGGACTAGCGGGGGCCTACAATGAGCAGTTCTTC
>.|TRBJ2-5|TRBV28|.
CASHSGADIQETQYF
TGTGCCAGCCATTCTGGGGCAGACATACAAGAGACCCAGTACTTC
>.|TRBJ1-1|TRBV20-1|.
CSARPDAWNTEAFF
TGCAGTGCTAGACCGGACGCTTGGAACACTGAAGCTTTCTTT
>.|TRBJ2-7|TRBV7-8|.
CASSLLGQGRNKAYEQYF
TGTGCCAGCAGCCTACTGGGGCAGGGAAGGAACAAAGCCTACGAGCAGTACTTC
>.|TRBJ2-3|TRBV27|.
CASRYQGSAQYF
TGTGCCAGCAGATACCAGGGTAGTGCGCAGTATTTT
>TRBD2|TRBJ2-1|TRBV29-1|.
CSVEWVAGGVDNEQFF
TGCAGCGTTGAATGGGTAGCGGGAGGGGTTGACAATGAGCAGTTCTTC
>TRBD1|TRBJ2-5|TRBV11-2|.
CASSLEGQGARETQYF
TGTGCCAGCAGCCTAGAGGGACAGGGGGCGCGAGAGACCCAGTACTTC
>TRBD1|TRBJ1-6|TRBV27|.
CASSLSPTGANSPLHF
TGTGCCAGCAGTTTGTCGCCAACAGGGGCAAATTCACCCCTCCACTTT
>.|TRBJ2-5|TRBV20-1|.
CSATGAQETRYF
TGCAGTGCGACGGGAGCCCAAGAGACCCGGTACTTC
>.|TRBJ2-3|TRBV7-6|.
CASSLVGEGDTQYF
TGTGCCAGCAGCTTAGTAGGCGAGGGGGATACGCAGTATTTT
>.|TRBJ1-5|TRBV4-1|.
CASSQAMGHSNQPQHF
TGCGCCAGCAGCCAAGCTATGGGACACTCTAATCAGCCCCAGCATTTT
>.|TRBJ1-1|TRBV5-5|.
CASSYRTEQDTEAFF
TGTGCCAGCAGCTACCGGACTGAGCAGGACACTGAAGCTTTCTTT